This T cell receptor beta chain was profiled in a study of regulatory dendritic cells for organ transplantation. Turning to the study itself: Dendritic cell cultures received LPS on day 6. General study points: Of resting T cell subsets, memory CD8+ had the most alloreactive clonotypes. Naive CD4+ and CD8+ repertoires were highly diverse; memory CD8+ was most oligoclonal.

Note on this clone: The antigen remains unidentified.

V shed 0 bases and J shed 4 bases, with 10 bases lying between them. This CDR3 contains 15 residues. The V gene's germline CDR1 is LGHNA and CDR2 YNFKEQ. Measured with immunoSEQ multiplex PCR; TCRdb has only the in-frame clones, and not every one. The table lists some 12,000 clones, 75% to 85% of them singletons. Sorted T cells were CFSE-labeled and cultured 4 to 5 days with allogeneic regulatory or mature dendritic cells at 1:10. FACS sorted CD4+ or CD8+ T cells into CD45RA+ naive and CD45RO+ memory. The chain uses TRBV4-2 and TRBJ1-5, with D uncertain. What was sequenced was naive CD8+ T cells from blood cultured with regulatory dendritic cells. Subset specified: CD45RA+ naive T cells. The TCR originated in a human donor in good health. CDR3 DNA: TGTGCCAGCAGCCAAGAGAAGCTAACGAATCAGCCCCAGCATTTT. Its translation: CASSQEKLTNQPQHF.